This T cell receptor beta chain emerged from a study of T cell responses to AZD1222 COVID-19 vaccine. Generated by immunoSEQ multiplex PCR, the TCRdb table keeps only in-frame clones and is missing some. Found here are around 150,000 clones, 84% of them singletons; the top ten hold 4.1%. Per the germline V gene, CDR1 is MNHEY and CDR2 is SMNVEV (reference sequence). The CDR3 sequence is 16 residues long. V dropped 4 bases and J dropped 7; count of bases not matched to a gene: 11. On this clone: The target antigen is unknown.

Study observations and caveats: The study found vaccine-associated CD4 TCRs spanning spike, dominant at 160-218 and 743-854.

The sample in question was peripheral blood, obtained on day 0 of AZD1222 vaccination. The rearrangement joins TRBV27 to TRBJ1-5; TRBD1 aligns across 9 bases. The receptor's source is an adult in good health. CDR3 sequence: CASSYYRDRVKQPQHF. CDR3 in DNA: TGTGCCAGCAGTTACTACCGGGACAGGGTAAAGCAGCCCCAGCATTTT.